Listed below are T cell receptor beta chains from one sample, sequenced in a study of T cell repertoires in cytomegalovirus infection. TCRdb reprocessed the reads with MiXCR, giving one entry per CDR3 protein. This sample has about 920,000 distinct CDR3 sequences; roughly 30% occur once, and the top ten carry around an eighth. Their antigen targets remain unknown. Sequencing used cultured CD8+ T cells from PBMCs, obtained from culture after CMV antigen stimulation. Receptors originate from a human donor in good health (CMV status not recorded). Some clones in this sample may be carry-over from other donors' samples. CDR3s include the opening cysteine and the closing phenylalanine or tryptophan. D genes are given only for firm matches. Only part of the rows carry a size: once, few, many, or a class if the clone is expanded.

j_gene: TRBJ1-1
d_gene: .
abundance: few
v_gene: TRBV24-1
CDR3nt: TGTGCCACCAGTGATGGGTGGGAAGCTTTCTTT
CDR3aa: CATSDGWEAFF

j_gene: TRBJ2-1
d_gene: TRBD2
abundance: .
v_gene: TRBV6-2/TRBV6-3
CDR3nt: TGTGCCAGCAGTTACTCATCAGCGGGGGGGTACAATGAGCAGTTCTTC
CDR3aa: CASSYSSAGGYNEQFF

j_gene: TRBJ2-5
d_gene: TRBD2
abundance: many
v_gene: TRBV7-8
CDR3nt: TGTGCCAGCAGCTTAAAGGGACTAGCGGGGGCAGGAGAGACCCAGTACTTC
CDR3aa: CASSLKGLAGAGETQYF

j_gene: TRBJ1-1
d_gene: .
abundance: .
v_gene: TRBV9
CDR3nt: TGTGCCAGCAGCGTAGAGACTTCGAGGCCCCGTGAAGCTTTCTTT
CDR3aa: CASSVETSRPREAFF

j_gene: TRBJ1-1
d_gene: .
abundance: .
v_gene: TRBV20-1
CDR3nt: TGCAGTGCTAGAGTCAGGGCCCAGAGCACTGAAGCTTTCTTT
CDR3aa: CSARVRAQSTEAFF

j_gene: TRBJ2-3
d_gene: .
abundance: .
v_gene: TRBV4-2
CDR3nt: TGTGCCAGCAGCCAAATAAAGGGAAGGTACACAGATACGCAGTATTTT
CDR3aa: CASSQIKGRYTDTQYF

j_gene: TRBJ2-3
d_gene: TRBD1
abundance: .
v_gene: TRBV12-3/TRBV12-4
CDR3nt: TGTGCCAGCAGCACCACAGGGGATTTCACAGATACGCAGTATTTT
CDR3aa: CASSTTGDFTDTQYF

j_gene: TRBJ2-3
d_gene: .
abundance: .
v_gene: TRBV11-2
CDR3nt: TGTGCCAGCAGCAAAACTCCCTGGATAACTAGCACAGATACGCAGTATTTT
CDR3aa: CASSKTPWITSTDTQYF

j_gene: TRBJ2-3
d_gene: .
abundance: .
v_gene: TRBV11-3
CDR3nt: TGTACCAGCAGCTTACGCACAGATACGCAGTATTTT
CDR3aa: CTSSLRTDTQYF

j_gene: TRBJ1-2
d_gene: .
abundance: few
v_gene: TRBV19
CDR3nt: TGTGCCAGTAGGCGTCGGTCCCCCCCTAACTATGGCTACACCTTC
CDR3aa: CASRRRSPPNYGYTF

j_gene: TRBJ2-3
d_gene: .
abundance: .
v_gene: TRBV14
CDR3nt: TGTGCCAGCAGCCAAGATATGGGCGGGGGCCCCACAGATACGCAGTATTTT
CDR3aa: CASSQDMGGGPTDTQYF

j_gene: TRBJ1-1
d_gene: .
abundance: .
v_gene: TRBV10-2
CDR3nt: TGCGCCAGCTCGGACTGGGGGGGCCCTGAAGCTTTCTTT
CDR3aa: CASSDWGGPEAFF

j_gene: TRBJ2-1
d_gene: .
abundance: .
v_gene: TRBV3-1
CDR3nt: TGTGCCAGCAGCCCCCGGAGTGCTGACAATGAGCAGTTCTTC
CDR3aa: CASSPRSADNEQFF

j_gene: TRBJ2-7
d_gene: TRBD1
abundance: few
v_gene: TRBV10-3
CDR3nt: TGTGCCATCAGTGAGTTGGGGAGGAGACAGGGGGCCGTGGGCTACGAGCAGTACTTC
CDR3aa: CAISELGRRQGAVGYEQYF

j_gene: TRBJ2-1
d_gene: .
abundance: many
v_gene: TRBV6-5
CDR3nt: TGTGCCAGCAGTTACTCGAGGGGAGGCTCCTACAATGAGCAGTTCTTC
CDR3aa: CASSYSRGGSYNEQFF

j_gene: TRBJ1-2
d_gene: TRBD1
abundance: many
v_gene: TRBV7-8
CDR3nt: TGTGCCAGCAGCTTAAAGACAGGGGATGGCTACACCTTC
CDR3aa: CASSLKTGDGYTF

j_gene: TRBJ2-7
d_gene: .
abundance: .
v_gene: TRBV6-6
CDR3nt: TGTGCCAGCAGTGACCTAAGGAGCTCCTACGAGCAGTACTTC
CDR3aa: CASSDLRSSYEQYF

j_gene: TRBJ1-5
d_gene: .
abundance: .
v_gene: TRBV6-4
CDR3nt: TGTGCCAGCAGTGACTCGCGGGGTAGCAATCAGCCCCAGCATTTT
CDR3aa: CASSDSRGSNQPQHF

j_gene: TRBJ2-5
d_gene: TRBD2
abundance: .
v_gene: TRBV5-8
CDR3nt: TGTGCCAGCAGCTTGCGGACTAGCGGCGAAGAGACCCAGTACTTC
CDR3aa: CASSLRTSGEETQYF

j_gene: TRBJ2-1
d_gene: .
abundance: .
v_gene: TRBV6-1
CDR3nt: TGTGCCAGCAGTAAATCGGGGGATGAGCAGTTCTTC
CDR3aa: CASSKSGDEQFF

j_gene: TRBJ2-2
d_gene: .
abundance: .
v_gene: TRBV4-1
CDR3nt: TGCGCCAGCAGCCTGGATAAAGGGACCGGGGAGCTGTTTTTT
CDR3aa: CASSLDKGTGELFF

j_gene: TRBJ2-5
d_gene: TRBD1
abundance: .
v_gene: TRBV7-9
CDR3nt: TGTGCCAGCAGCTCAAACGACAGGGAAGAGCGAGAGACCCAGTACTTC
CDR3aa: CASSSNDREERETQYF

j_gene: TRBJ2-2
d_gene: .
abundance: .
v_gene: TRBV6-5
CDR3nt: TGTGCCAGCTCTATTGGGGTTTTTTACACCGGGGAGCTGTTTTTT
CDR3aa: CASSIGVFYTGELFF

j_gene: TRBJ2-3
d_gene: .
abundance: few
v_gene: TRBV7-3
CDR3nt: TGTGCCAGCAGCTCGATAGGGGGGTCAGATACGCAGTATTTT
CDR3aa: CASSSIGGSDTQYF

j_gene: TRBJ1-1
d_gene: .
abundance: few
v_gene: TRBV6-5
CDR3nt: TGTGCCAGCAGTTACTCTCCGGTCGCTGAAGCTTTCTTT
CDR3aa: CASSYSPVAEAFF

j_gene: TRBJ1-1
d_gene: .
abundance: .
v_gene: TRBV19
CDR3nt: TGTGCCAGTAGTGACTCTGACATACCTTGGACTGAAGCTTTCTTT
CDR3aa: CASSDSDIPWTEAFF